These 9 T cell receptor beta chains share one sample of origin, sequenced in a study of T cell responses to AZD1222 COVID-19 vaccine. Libraries were prepared by immunoSEQ multiplex PCR; TCRdb keeps only in-frame clonotypes and omits some of them. The data show 110,000 or so clones, with around 87% seen just once and roughly 5% held by the top ten. The specimen comprised peripheral blood, sampled on day 0 of AZD1222 vaccination. All receptors come from an adult in good health.

The chain uses TRBV30 and TRBJ1-5; TRBD1 matches 8 bases. Germline CDR1 and CDR2: GTSNPN and SVGIG (reference sequence). The V gene end was trimmed by 2 bases and the J gene end by 1 base; junction bases not matched to a gene: 13. The CDR3 covers 18 residues. This CDR3 is CAWSSNRGGLGSNQPQHF. The CDR3 DNA sequence: TGTGCCTGGAGTTCCAACAGGGGGGGTTTAGGGAGCAATCAGCCCCAGCATTTT.

This sequence joins TRBV27 and TRBJ2-7; TRBD1 matches 10 bases. This CDR3 is 12 amino acids long. CDR1 and CDR2 from the germline V gene are MNHEY and SMNVEV (reference sequence). The J segment lost 2 bases and the V segment lost 11 bases, leaving 3 bases of the junction unmatched. The CDR3 DNA reads as TGTGCCGCCGGACAGGGGGCCTACGAGCAGTACTTC. The encoded protein is CAAGQGAYEQYF.

The chain employs TRBV9 and TRBJ1-2; 11 bases line up with TRBD1. The CDR3 totals 16 residues. Germline V gene data show CDR1 as SGDLS and CDR2 as YYNGEE. J gave up 4 bases and V 4 bases, and 9 bases lay outside the gene matches. The CDR3 is CASSSFGQGAGYGYTF. In DNA, the CDR3 is TGTGCCAGCAGCTCCTTCGGACAGGGGGCTGGCTATGGCTACACCTTC. Together with reference TRBV9 and TRBJ1-2, the CDR3 gives the full variable domain: DSGVTQTPKHLITATGQRVTLRCSPRSGDLSVYWYQQSLDQGLQFLIQYYNGEERAKGNILERFSAQQFPDLHSELNLSSLELGDSALYFCASSSFGQGAGYGYTFGSGTRLTVV.

This chain uses TRBV30 with TRBJ1-3; a weak D match, TRBD1 (5 bases). V was trimmed by 0 bases and J by 4 bases, leaving 7 bases between them. Germline-derived CDR1 and CDR2 are GTSNPN and SVGIG (reference sequence). The CDR3 consists of 13 residues. The chain's CDR3 is CAWSVTGGNTIYF. CDR3 DNA sequence: TGTGCCTGGAGTGTCACAGGAGGAAACACCATATATTTT.

V and J are TRBV14 and TRBJ1-4, with D possibly TRBD1 on 5 matching bases. The V gene's germline CDR1 is SGHDN and CDR2 FVKESK. The V end lost 3 bases, the J end lost 8 bases, and 19 bases lay between the germline ends. This CDR3 contains 16 residues. The CDR3 loop is CASSHLQGVGGEKLFF. The CDR3 bases are TGTGCCAGCAGCCACCTTCAGGGAGTCGGTGGGGAAAAACTGTTTTTT. The entire variable domain, with the rest obtained from reference TRBV14 and TRBJ1-4, is as follows: EAGVTQFPSHSVIEKGQTVTLRCDPISGHDNLYWYRRVMGKEIKFLLHFVKESKQDESGMPNNRFLAERTGGTYSTLKVQPAELEDSGVYFCASSHLQGVGGEKLFFGSGTQLSVL.

This clone was counted once. The chain recombines TRBV11-2 with TRBJ2-7; unclear D gene. The CDR3 contains 13 residues. V lost 1 base, J lost 2 bases, and 6 bases lay in between. Germline V lookup: CDR1 SGHAT, CDR2 FQNNGV. The CDR3 region is CASSLAGPYEQYF. The CDR3 DNA sequence: TGTGCCAGCAGCTTAGCCGGACCCTACGAGCAGTACTTC. The whole variable domain, filled in from reference TRBV11-2 and TRBJ2-7, reads EAGVAQSPRYKIIEKRQSVAFWCNPISGHATLYWYQQILGQGPKLLIQFQNNGVVDDSQLPKDRFSAERLKGVDSTLKIQPAKLEDSAVYLCASSLAGPYEQYFGPGTRLTVT.

In its sample, this clone ranks as medium-sized. The CDR3 nucleotides read TGTGCCAGCTCACCGGCACAGGCGGAGGAAAAACTGTTTTTT. Translated: CASSPAQAEEKLFF. The rearrangement joins TRBV18 to TRBJ1-4; the D gene is possibly TRBD1 (5 bases). The CDR3 extends over 14 amino acids. Trimming removed 3 bases at V and 8 bases at J, with 13 bases between. Germline V gives CDR1 KGHSH, CDR2 LQKENI.

This chain connects TRBV5-6 to TRBJ2-2; D not certain. CDR3 size: 16 residues. Between the trimmed V and J ends, which lost 4 bases and 0 bases, there was a span of 13 bases. Germline V lookup: CDR1 SGHDT, CDR2 YYEEEE. The CDR3 nucleotides read TGTGCCAGCAGCCCGAGGTCGACTTCGAACACCGGGGAGCTGTTTTTT. This sequence encodes CASSPRSTSNTGELFF. Full variable domain (missing parts from reference TRBV5-6 and TRBJ2-2): DAGVTQSPTHLIKTRGQQVTLRCSPKSGHDTVSWYQQALGQGPQFIFQYYEEEERQRGNFPDRFSGHQFPNYSSELNVNALLLGDSALYLCASSPRSTSNTGELFFGEGSRLTVL.

The rearrangement links TRBV15 to TRBJ2-5; D ambiguous. The CDR3 runs 13 residues. The V gene lost 0 bases and the J gene lost 9 bases, with 11 bases spanning the gap. Germline CDR1 and CDR2: LNHNV and YYDKDF (reference sequence). CDR3 nucleotides: TGTGCCACCAGCAGAGATACGGCCGATCCCCAGTACTTC. Residues: CATSRDTADPQYF.